This T cell receptor (beta chain) was identified in a study of T cell responses to AZD1222 COVID-19 vaccine. For the study at large: The study pooled second doses at about 4 or about 12 weeks. Overall study findings and caveats: It should be noted that donors were predominantly white British and more often female, and clonal diversity was possibly underestimated. Nearly half of the spike-specific TCRs reportedly recognize variant regions that carry no mutations.

For this clone: The antigen is undetermined.

CDR1 and CDR2 from the germline V gene are KGHDR and SFDVKD. Trimming stripped 2 bases from V and 4 bases from J, with 7 bases between. The CDR3 has 13 amino acids. Some clones are missing from TCRdb's copy, which holds only in-frame ones; the method was immunoSEQ multiplex PCR. Among roughly 130,000 clones, 80% to 90% were seen once, and the ten largest hold roughly 1.6%. Here the sequenced sample was peripheral blood, taken on day 0 of AZD1222 vaccination. This chain uses TRBV24-1 with TRBJ2-5; unclear D gene. The clonotype was recovered from an adult in good health. The CDR3 reads CATSDSLTETQYF. As DNA, the CDR3 is TGTGCCACCAGTGATTCCCTAACAGAGACCCAGTACTTC.